A single sample gave rise to the 17 T cell receptor beta chains below, sequenced in a study of blood T cell repertoires in COVID-19. Sequencing used immunoSEQ multiplex PCR; TCRdb keeps in-frame clones, though not all of them. The sample contains a few hundred thousand clones, 85% to 90% of which appear only once. The source material was PBMCs or T cells enriched from blood (not recorded which). The receptors shown here come from a woman in her thirties who had recovered from COVID-19.

V is TRBV29-1 and J is TRBJ2-5; D gene ambiguous. Germline V gene data show CDR1 as SQVTM and CDR2 as ANQGSEA. CDR3 length equals 13 residues. V dropped 1 base and J dropped 5 bases, with 11 bases sitting between them. The chain's CDR3 is CSVEGLVIETQYF. The CDR3 nucleotides read TGCAGCGTTGAAGGACTGGTTATTGAGACCCAGTACTTC.

The CDR3, as DNA: TGTGCCAGCAGTTTGTCCAGGGGAAACGAGCAGTACTTC. It codes for CASSLSRGNEQYF. The chain carries TRBV27 and TRBJ2-7; D might be TRBD1 (6 bases). The germline V and J ends were trimmed by 3 bases and 5 bases, with 11 bases remaining between them. Germline V gene sequence: CDR1 MNHEY, CDR2 SMNVEV (reference sequence). The CDR3 is made up of 13 amino acids.

The genes are TRBV2 and TRBJ1-4; TRBD1 matches 8 bases. The V gene's germline CDR1 is SNHLY and CDR2 FYNNEI. The J segment lost 0 bases and the V segment lost 6 bases, leaving 3 bases of the junction unmatched. The CDR3 runs 15 residues. CDR3 residues: CASRPTGATNEKLFF. CDR3 DNA: TGTGCCAGCAGACCGACAGGGGCAACTAATGAAAAACTGTTTTTT. Based on the CDR3 plus reference TRBV2 and TRBJ1-4, the full variable domain is EPEVTQTPSHQVTQMGQEVILRCVPISNHLYFYWYRQILGQKVEFLVSFYNNEISEKSEIFDDQFSVERPDGSNFTLKIRSTKLEDSAMYFCASRPTGATNEKLFFGSGTQLSVL.

The chain employs TRBV7-3 and TRBJ2-7, with TRBD1 matching over 7 bases. The junction had 2 bases not matched to a gene; V was cut back by 5 bases and J by 4 bases. The germline V gene encodes CDR1 SGHTA and CDR2 FQGTGA. CDR3 size: 12 residues. CDR3 in DNA: TGTGCCAGCAGCCTACAGGGGTACGAGCAGTACTTC. Protein product: CASSLQGYEQYF. Complete variable domain (other parts from reference TRBV7-3 and TRBJ2-7): GAGVSQTPSNKVTEKGKYVELRCDPISGHTALYWYRQSLGQGPEFLIYFQGTGAADDSGLPNDRFFAVRPEGSVSTLKIQRTERGDSAVYLCASSLQGYEQYFGPGTRLTVT.

The rearrangement uses TRBV9 and TRBJ2-3; D is perhaps TRBD1 (6 bases). CDR1 and CDR2 (germline): SGDLS, YYNGEE. Trimming shortened V by 3 bases and J by 3 bases, and 11 bases separated the two germline ends. The CDR3 spans 14 residues. The CDR3 region is CASSAMTGTDTQYF. CDR3 DNA sequence: TGTGCCAGCAGCGCCATGACAGGAACAGATACGCAGTATTTT.

The chain employs TRBV4-3 and TRBJ2-1; maybe TRBD2 (5 bases). V lost 0 bases, J lost 7 bases, and 10 bases lay in between. The CDR3 is made up of 14 amino acids. Looked up from germline, CDR1 is LGHNA and CDR2 is YSLEER. The CDR3 sequence is CASSQDWTGNEQFF. In DNA form, the CDR3 reads TGCGCCAGCAGCCAAGACTGGACTGGTAATGAGCAGTTCTTC.

This chain uses TRBV18 with TRBJ1-1, with no clear D. The CDR3 has 15 amino acids. Germline-derived CDR1 and CDR2 are KGHSH and LQKENI. V was clipped by 1 base and J by 6 bases, with 15 bases between them. The CDR3, as DNA: TGTGCCAGCTCACCACGTACTTCGGGTGCCGCTGAAGCTTTCTTT. Translated: CASSPRTSGAAEAFF.

The chain combines TRBV4-3 with TRBJ1-4; D gene uncertain. CDR1 and CDR2 from the germline V gene are LGHNA and YSLEER. The CDR3 extends over 13 amino acids. V lost 0 bases and J 11 bases, leaving 10 bases between the germline ends. CDR3 DNA: TGCGCCAGCAGCCAAGAAGGTCACGGGAAACTGTTTTTT. It specifies CASSQEGHGKLFF.

The genes are TRBV19 and TRBJ1-6; D unresolved. The germline V gene encodes CDR1 LNHDA and CDR2 SQIVND (reference sequence). There are 16 residues in the CDR3. V lost 1 base, J lost 7 bases, and 14 bases lay in between. CDR3 sequence: CASSIVPSRGNSPLHF. The CDR3 DNA reads as TGTGCCAGTAGTATAGTTCCGTCCCGAGGGAATTCACCCCTCCACTTT.

The rearrangement links TRBV5-1 to TRBJ1-1; a possible D gene is TRBD1 (6 bases). Trimming cost V 5 bases and J 1 base, with 12 bases left between them. CDR1 SGHRS and CDR2 YFSETQ come from the germline V gene. The CDR3 has 14 residues. CDR3 in DNA: TGCGCCAGCAGTTCCCGGACAGCGAACACTGAAGCTTTCTTT. Translating it yields CASSSRTANTEAFF.

The chain carries TRBV5-1 and TRBJ2-6, with D possibly being TRBD1 (5 bases). Germline V gives CDR1 SGHRS, CDR2 YFSETQ. Trimming stripped 0 bases from V and 1 base from J, with 8 bases between. The CDR3 contains 16 residues. CDR3 bases: TGCGCCAGCAGCTTGGGACAGCCGTCTGGGGCCAACGTCCTGACTTTC. It specifies CASSLGQPSGANVLTF. Based on the CDR3 plus reference TRBV5-1 and TRBJ2-6, the full variable domain is KAGVTQTPRYLIKTRGQQVTLSCSPISGHRSVSWYQQTPGQGLQFLFEYFSETQRNKGNFPGRFSGRQFSNSRSEMNVSTLELGDSALYLCASSLGQPSGANVLTFGAGSRLTVL.

The CDR3 sequence: CAWAGTGGTEAFF. CDR3 bases: TGTGCCTGGGCCGGGACAGGGGGCACTGAAGCTTTCTTT. This rearrangement joins TRBV30 to TRBJ1-1, with 11 nucleotides matching TRBD1. Trimming at V came to 5 bases and at J to 4 bases, leaving 3 bases not matched to a gene. Germline V CDR1 and CDR2: GTSNPN, SVGIG (reference sequence). The CDR3 runs 13 residues.

The chain carries TRBV7-2 and TRBJ1-4; TRBD1 is a possible D gene (6 bases). V dropped 5 bases and J dropped 8 bases, with 15 bases sitting between them. The germline CDR1 and CDR2 sequences are SGHTA and FQGNSA. This CDR3 has 14 amino acids. As DNA, the CDR3 is TGTGCCAGCAGCCATACAGGGTCCTACGAAAAACTGTTTTTT. It translates to CASSHTGSYEKLFF.

This clone appeared a single time. This rearrangement joins TRBV19 to TRBJ1-1, with D tentatively TRBD1 (5 bases). CDR3 length: 14 amino acids. CDR1 LNHDA and CDR2 SQIVND come from the germline V gene (reference sequence). Trimming removed 6 bases at V and 2 bases at J, with 13 bases between. CDR3 sequence (DNA): TGTGCCAGTAGCCAGGAGACAGTAAACACTGAAGCTTTCTTT. Its translation: CASSQETVNTEAFF.

The chain carries TRBV27 and TRBJ1-1; D may be TRBD1 (5 bases). The germline V gene encodes CDR1 MNHEY and CDR2 SMNVEV (reference sequence). This CDR3 has 14 amino acids. V lost 1 base and J lost 5, with 11 bases in between. The CDR3 coding sequence is TGTGCCAGCAGTTTATTCCAGGGAACGACTGAAGCTTTCTTT. Protein sequence: CASSLFQGTTEAFF.

This clone was counted a single time. The J gene is TRBJ2-7, the V gene TRBV19, with 11 bases lining up with TRBD2. This CDR3 region has 15 residues. Germline V lookup: CDR1 LNHDA, CDR2 SQIVND (reference sequence). J lost 3 bases, V lost 0 bases, and 1 base had no gene match. The CDR3 coding sequence is TGTGCCAGTAGTATAGAACTAGCGGGGGTCTACGAGCAGTACTTC. It is translated as CASSIELAGVYEQYF. The full variable domain, with the rest looked up from reference TRBV19 and TRBJ2-7, is DGGITQSPKYLFRKEGQNVTLSCEQNLNHDAMYWYRQDPGQGLRLIYYSQIVNDFQKGDIAEGYSVSREKKESFPLTVTSAQKNPTAFYLCASSIELAGVYEQYFGPGTRLTVT.

This clone was observed a handful of times. The chain couples TRBV29-1 to TRBJ1-1; D gene unclear. In germline, CDR1 is SQVTM, CDR2 ANQGSEA. This CDR3 contains 12 residues. Trimming left V 4 bases short and J 0 bases short, with 6 bases between. DNA of the CDR3: TGCAGCGTTGGTCAGATGAACACTGAAGCTTTCTTT. Translation gives CSVGQMNTEAFF.